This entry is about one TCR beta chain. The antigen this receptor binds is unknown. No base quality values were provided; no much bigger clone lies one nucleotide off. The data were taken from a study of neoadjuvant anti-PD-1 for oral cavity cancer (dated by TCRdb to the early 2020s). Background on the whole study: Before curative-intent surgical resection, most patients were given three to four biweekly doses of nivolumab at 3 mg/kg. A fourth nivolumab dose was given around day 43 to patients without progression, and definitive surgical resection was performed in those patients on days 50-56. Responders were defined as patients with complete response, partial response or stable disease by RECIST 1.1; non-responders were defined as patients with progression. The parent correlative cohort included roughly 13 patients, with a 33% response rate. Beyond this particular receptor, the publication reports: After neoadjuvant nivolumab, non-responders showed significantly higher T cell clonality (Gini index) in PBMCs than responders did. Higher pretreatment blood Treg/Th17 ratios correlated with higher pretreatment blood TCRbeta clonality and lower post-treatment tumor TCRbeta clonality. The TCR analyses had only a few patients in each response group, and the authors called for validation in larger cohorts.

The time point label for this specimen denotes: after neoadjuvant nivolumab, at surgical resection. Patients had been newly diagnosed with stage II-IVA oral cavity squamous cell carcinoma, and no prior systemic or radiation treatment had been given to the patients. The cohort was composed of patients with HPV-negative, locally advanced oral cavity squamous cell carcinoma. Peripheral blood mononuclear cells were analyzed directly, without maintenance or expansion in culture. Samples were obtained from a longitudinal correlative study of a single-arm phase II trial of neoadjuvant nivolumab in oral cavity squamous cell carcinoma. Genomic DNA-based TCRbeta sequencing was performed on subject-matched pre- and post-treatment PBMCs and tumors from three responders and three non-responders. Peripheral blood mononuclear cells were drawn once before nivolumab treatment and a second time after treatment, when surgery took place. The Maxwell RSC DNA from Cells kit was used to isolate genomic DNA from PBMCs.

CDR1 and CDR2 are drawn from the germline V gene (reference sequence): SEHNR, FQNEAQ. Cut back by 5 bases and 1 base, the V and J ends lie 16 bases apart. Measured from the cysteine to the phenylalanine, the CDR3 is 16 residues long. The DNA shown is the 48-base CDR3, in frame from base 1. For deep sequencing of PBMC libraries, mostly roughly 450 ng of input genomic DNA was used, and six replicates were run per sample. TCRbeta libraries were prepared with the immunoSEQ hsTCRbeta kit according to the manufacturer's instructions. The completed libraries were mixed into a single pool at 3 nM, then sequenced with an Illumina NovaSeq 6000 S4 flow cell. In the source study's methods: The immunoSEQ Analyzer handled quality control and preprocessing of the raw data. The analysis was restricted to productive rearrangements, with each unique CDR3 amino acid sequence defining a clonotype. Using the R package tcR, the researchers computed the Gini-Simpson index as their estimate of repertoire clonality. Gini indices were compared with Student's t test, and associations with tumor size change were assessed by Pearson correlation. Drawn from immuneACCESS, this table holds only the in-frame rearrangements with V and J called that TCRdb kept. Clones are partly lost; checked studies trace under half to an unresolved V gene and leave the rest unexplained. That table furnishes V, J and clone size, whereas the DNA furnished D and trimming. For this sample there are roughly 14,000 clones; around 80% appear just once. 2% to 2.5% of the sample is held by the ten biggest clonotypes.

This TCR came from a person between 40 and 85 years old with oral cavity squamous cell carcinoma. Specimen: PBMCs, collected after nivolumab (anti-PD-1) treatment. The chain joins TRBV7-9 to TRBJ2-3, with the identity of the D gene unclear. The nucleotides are TGTGCCAGCAGCAAACCTCGGGCGTTTGGCACAGATACGCAGTATTTT. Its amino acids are CASSKPRAFGTDTQYF. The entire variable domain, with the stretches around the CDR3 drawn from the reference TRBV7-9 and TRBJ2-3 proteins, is DTGVSQNPRHKITKRGQNVTFRCDPISEHNRLYWYRQTLGQGPEFLTYFQNEAQLEKSRLLSDRFSAERPKGSFSTLEIQRTEQGDSAMYLCASSKPRAFGTDTQYFGPGTRLTVL.